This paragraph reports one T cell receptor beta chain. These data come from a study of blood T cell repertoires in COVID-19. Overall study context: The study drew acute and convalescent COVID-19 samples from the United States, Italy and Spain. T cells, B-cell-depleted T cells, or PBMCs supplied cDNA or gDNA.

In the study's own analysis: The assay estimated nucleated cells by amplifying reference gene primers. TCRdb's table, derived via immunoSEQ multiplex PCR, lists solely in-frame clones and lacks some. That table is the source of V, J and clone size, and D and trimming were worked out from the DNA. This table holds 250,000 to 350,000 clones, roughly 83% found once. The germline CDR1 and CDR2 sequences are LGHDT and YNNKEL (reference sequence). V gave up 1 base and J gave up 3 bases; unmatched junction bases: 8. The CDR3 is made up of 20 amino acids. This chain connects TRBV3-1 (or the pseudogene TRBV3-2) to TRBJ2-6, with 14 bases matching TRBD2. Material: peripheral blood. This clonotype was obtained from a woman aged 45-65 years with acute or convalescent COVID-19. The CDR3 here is CASSQGQGLAGVNGANVLTF. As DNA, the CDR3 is TGTGCCAGCAGCCAAGGCCAGGGACTAGCGGGAGTTAATGGGGCCAACGTCCTGACTTTC.